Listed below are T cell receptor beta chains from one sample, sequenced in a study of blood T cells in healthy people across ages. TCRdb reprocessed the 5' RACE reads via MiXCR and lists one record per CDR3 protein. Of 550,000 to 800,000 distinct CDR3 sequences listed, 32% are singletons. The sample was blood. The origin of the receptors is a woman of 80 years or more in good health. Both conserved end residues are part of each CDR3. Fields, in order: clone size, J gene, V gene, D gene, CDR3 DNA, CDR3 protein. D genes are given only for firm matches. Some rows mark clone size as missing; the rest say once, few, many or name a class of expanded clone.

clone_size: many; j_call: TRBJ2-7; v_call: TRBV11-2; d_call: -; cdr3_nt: TGTGCCAGCAGCGAGCAGGGGCCACCCTACGAGCAGTACTTC; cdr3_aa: CASSEQGPPYEQYF
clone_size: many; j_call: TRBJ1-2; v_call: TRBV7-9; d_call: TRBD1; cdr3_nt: TGTGCCAGCAGCCTAGAGGGACAGGCGATTGGCTACACCTTC; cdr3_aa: CASSLEGQAIGYTF
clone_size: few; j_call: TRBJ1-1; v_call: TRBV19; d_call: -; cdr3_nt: TGTGCCAGTAGTTTTGGGAAGGGGAACACTGAAGCTTTCTTT; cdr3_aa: CASSFGKGNTEAFF
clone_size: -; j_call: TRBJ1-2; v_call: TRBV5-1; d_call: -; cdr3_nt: TGCGCCAGCAGCTTGGAAGGCGGTGGAAGGCTCGGGACCTTC; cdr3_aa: CASSLEGGGRLGTF
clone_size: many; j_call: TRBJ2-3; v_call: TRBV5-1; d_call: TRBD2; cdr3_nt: TGCGCCAGCAGCCGAGATGGGCGGGGGAGCACAGATACGCAGTATTTT; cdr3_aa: CASSRDGRGSTDTQYF
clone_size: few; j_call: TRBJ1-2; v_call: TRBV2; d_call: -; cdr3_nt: TGTGCCAGCAGTGAAGGGATTGCAATCTATGGCTACACCTTC; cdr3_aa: CASSEGIAIYGYTF
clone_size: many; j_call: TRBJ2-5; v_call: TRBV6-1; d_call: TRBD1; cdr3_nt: TGTGCCAGCAGTGAATTCGGGGGGACAGGGGGCGCAAAGACCCAGTACTTC; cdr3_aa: CASSEFGGTGGAKTQYF
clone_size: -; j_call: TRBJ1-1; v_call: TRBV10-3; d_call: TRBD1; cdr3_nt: TGTGCCATCAGTGCCTTGGGACAGGGGGTTAAGGACACTGAAGCTTTCTTT; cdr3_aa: CAISALGQGVKDTEAFF
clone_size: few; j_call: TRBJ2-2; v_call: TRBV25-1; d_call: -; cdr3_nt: TGTGCCAGCAGTGAAACGGGCAGGGGATGGACCGGGGAGCTGTTTTTT; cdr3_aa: CASSETGRGWTGELFF
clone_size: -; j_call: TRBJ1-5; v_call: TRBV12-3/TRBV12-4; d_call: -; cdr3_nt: TGTGCCAGCAGTTTAGCCCTGGGGGATCAGCCCCAGCATTTT; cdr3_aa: CASSLALGDQPQHF
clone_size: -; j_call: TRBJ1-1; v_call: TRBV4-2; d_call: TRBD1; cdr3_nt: TGTGCCAGCAGCCAAGAAGGCCAGGGGGACACTGAAGCTTTCTTT; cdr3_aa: CASSQEGQGDTEAFF
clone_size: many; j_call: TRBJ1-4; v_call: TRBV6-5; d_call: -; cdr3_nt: TGTGCCAGCAGTTACCAACAGGGCCGGGAAAAACTGTTTTTT; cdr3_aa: CASSYQQGREKLFF
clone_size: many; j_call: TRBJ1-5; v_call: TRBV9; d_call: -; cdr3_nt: TGTGCCAGCAGCGTAGGGACCCTTCAGCCCCAGCATTTT; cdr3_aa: CASSVGTLQPQHF
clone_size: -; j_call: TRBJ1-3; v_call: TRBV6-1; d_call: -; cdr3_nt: TGTGCCAGCAGTGAAGTTCGGGGGGGCTCTGGAAACACCATATATTTT; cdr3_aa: CASSEVRGGSGNTIYF
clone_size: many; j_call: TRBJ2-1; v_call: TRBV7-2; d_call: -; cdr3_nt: TGTGCCAGCAGCTTAGTGACTTCATCCTACAATGAGCAGTTCTTC; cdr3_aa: CASSLVTSSYNEQFF
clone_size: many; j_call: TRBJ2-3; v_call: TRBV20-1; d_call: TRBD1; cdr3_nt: TGCAGTGCTAGTCATCGTCCGGGACAGGGGGCCACAGATACGCAGTATTTT; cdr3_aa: CSASHRPGQGATDTQYF
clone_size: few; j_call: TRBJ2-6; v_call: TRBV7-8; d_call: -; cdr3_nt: TGTGCCAGCAGCACCGTGCAGGGGAGGATGCCGAACTCTGGGGCCAACGTCCGGACTTTC; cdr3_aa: CASSTVQGRMPNSGANVRTF
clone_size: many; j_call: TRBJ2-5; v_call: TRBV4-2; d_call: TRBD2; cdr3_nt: TGTGCCAGCAGCGGAACTAGCGGGGGACGACAGGAGACCCAGTACTTC; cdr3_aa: CASSGTSGGRQETQYF
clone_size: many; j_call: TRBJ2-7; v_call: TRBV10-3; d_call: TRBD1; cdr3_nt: TGTGCCATCAGTGACCTTAGGACAGGGGCGACCTACGAGCAGTACTTC; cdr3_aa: CAISDLRTGATYEQYF
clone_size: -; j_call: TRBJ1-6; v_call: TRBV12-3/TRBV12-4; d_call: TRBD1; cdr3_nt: TGTGCCAGCAGTTCCGGGACAGGGGGGAATTCACCCCTCCACTTT; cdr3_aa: CASSSGTGGNSPLHF
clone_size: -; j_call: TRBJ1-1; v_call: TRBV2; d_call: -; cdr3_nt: TGTGCCAGCACGAGCTTGAACACTGAAGCTTTCTTT; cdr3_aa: CASTSLNTEAFF
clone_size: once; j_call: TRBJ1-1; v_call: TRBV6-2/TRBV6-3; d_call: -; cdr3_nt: TGTGCCAGCAAGGGTTTTTCAAGCACTGAAGCTTTCTTT; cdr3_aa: CASKGFSSTEAFF
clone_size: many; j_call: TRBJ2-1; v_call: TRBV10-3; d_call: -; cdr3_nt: TGTGCCATCAGTGAATTCTACAATGAGCAGTTCTTC; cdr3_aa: CAISEFYNEQFF
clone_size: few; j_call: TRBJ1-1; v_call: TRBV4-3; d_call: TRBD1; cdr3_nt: TGCGCCAGCAGCCAAGAGGTTGCAGGGGGGTCTGAAGCTTTCTTT; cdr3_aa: CASSQEVAGGSEAFF
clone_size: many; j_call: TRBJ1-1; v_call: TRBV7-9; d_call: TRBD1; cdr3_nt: TGTGCCAGCAGCGTCGGGACAGCCTCAGGGACTGAAGCTTTCTTT; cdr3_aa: CASSVGTASGTEAFF
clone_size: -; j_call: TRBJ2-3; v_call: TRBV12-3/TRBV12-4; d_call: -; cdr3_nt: TGTGCCAGCAGTTTGTCCCAGCGTACGCAGTATTTT; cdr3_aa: CASSLSQRTQYF
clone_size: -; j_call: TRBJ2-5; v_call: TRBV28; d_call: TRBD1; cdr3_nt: TGTGCCAGCAGTATAGGGACAGGGGGATCGTGGGAGACCCAGTACTTC; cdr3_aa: CASSIGTGGSWETQYF
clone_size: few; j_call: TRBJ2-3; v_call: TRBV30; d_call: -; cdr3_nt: TGTGCCCGTCAGGAAAGCACAGATACGCAGTATTTT; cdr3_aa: CARQESTDTQYF
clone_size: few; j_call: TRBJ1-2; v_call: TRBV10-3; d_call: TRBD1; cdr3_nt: TGTGCCATCAGTTTTCCTTCGACAGGGGGTAACTATGGCCACACCTTC; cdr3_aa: CAISFPSTGGNYGHTF
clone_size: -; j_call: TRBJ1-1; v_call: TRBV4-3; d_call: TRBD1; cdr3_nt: TGCGCCAGCAGCCGCAGTGGACAGGGGAACTCTGAAGCTTTCTTT; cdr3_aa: CASSRSGQGNSEAFF
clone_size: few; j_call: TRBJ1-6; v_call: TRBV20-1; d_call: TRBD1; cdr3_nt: TGCAGGGCTAGAGATCTTGAGACAGGGGGCTCACCCCTCCACTTT; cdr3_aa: CRARDLETGGSPLHF
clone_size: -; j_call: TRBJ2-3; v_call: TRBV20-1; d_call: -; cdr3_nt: TGCAGTGCTAGAGATAGGAGGCAGGGTACAGATACGCAGTATTTT; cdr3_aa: CSARDRRQGTDTQYF
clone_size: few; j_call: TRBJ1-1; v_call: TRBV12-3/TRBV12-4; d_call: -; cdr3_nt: TGTGCCAGCAGTTTTTCCTCGGGGCAGTTGAACACTGAAGCTTTCTTT; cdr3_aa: CASSFSSGQLNTEAFF
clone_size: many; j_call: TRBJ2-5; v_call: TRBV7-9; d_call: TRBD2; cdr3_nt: TGTGCCAGCAGCTTCAAGTCAGGGAGGGAAGAGACCCAGTACTTC; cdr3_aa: CASSFKSGREETQYF
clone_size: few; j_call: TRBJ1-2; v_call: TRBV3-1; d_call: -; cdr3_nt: TGTGCCAGCAGCCATCGGGGATGGGGAACTAACTATGGCTACACCTTC; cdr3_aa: CASSHRGWGTNYGYTF
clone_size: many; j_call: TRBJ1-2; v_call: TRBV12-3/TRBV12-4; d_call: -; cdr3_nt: TGTGCCAGCAGTTCAACAGGGCGCCCTGACTATGGCTACACCTTC; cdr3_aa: CASSSTGRPDYGYTF
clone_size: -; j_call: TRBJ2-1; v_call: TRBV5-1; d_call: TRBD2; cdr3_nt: TGCGCCAGCAGCTCCCTACTAGCGGCAGAGCAGTTCTTC; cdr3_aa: CASSSLLAAEQFF
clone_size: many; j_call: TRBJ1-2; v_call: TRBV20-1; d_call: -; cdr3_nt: TGCAGTGCTAGAGTTTCGACGGGATATGGCTACACCTTC; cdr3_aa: CSARVSTGYGYTF
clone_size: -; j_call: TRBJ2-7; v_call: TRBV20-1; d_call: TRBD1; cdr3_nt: TGCAGTGGCCACAGGGGGCCCTACGAGCAGTACTTC; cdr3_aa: CSGHRGPYEQYF
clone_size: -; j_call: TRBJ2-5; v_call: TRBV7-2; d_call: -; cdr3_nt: TGTGCCAGCAGCCGATCGGGACTCGGGGAGACCCAGTACTTC; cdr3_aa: CASSRSGLGETQYF
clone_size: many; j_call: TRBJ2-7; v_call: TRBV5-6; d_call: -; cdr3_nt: TGTGCCAGCAGCTTGGAAGTCAGACCCTACGAGCAGTACTTC; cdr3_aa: CASSLEVRPYEQYF
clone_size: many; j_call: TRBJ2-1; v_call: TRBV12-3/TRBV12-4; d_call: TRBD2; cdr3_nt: TGTGCCAGCGTACTAGCGGGGGGGAACAATGAGCAGTTCTTC; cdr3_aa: CASVLAGGNNEQFF
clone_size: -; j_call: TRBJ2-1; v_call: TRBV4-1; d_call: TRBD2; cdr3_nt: TGCGCCAGCAGCCGGGGACTAGCGGGGGTGAGCTCCTACAATGAGCAGTTCTTC; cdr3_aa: CASSRGLAGVSSYNEQFF
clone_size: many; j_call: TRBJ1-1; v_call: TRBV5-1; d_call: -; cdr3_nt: TGCGCCAGCAGCTTGGTGTGGGGAAGACTGAACACTGAAGCTTTCTTT; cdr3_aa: CASSLVWGRLNTEAFF
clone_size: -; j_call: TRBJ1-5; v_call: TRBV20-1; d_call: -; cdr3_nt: TGCAGTGCTCCGGGCGGTCGAGGGACGAATCAGCCCCAGCATTTT; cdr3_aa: CSAPGGRGTNQPQHF
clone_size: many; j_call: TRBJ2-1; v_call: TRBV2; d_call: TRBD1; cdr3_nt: TGTGCCAGCCTTCAGGGGGCCGCCTACAATGAGCAGTTCTTC; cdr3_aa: CASLQGAAYNEQFF
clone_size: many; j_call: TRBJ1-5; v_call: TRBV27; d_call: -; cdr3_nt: TGTGCCAGCAGCCCGGACGGCAATCAGCCCCAGCATTTT; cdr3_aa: CASSPDGNQPQHF
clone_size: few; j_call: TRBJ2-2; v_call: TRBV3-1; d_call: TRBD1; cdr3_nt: TGTGCCAGCAGGCGTACAGGGGTCACCGGGGAGCTGTTTTTT; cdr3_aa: CASRRTGVTGELFF
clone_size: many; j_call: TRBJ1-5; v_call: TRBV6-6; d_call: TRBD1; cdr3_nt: TGTGCCAGCACCAGGGAGACAGGGGTTAGTCAGCCCCAGCATTTT; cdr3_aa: CASTRETGVSQPQHF
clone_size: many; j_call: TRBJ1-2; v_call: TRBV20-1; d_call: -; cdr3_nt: TGCAGTGCTACAGTGTCTAACTATGGCTACACCTTC; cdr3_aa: CSATVSNYGYTF
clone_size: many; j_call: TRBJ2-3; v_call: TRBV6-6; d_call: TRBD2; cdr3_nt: TGTGCCAGCAGTTACGCGCTCACGTCTAGCGGGGGACCAGATACGCAGTATTTT; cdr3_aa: CASSYALTSSGGPDTQYF
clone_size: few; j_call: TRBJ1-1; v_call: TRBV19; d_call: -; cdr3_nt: TGTGCCAGTAAACGACCCATAGCGTTTGAAGCTTTCTTT; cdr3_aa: CASKRPIAFEAFF
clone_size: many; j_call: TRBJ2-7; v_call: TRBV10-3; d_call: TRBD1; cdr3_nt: TGTGCCATCGCTACCTACAGGGGCTACGAGCAGTACTTC; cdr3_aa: CAIATYRGYEQYF
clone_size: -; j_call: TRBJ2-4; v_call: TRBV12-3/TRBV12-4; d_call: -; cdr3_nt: TGTGCCAGCAGTAAAGGTTGGGAGCAGTACTTC; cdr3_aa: CASSKGWEQYF
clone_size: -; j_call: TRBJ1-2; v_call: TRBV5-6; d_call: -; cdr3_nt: TGTGCCAGCAGCTCTGACAGCGACTATGGCTACACCTTC; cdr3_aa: CASSSDSDYGYTF
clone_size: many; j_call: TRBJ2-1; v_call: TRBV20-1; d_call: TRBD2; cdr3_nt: TGCAGTGCTAGAGCCGCCAGCGGGGTACCCAATGAGCAGTTCTTC; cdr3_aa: CSARAASGVPNEQFF
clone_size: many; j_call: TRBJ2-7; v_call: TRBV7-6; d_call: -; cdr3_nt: TGTGCCAGCAGCTTAGTGGACAAGGGAGTTTACGAGCAGTACTTC; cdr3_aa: CASSLVDKGVYEQYF
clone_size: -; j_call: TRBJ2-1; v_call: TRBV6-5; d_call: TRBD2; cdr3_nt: TGTGCCAGCAGTTCCCAGGGACTAGCGGGAGGAACTACCTACAATGAGCAGTTCTTC; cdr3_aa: CASSSQGLAGGTTYNEQFF
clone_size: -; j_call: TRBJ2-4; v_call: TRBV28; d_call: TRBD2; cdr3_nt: TGTACCAGCAGCCCACACGGGGCGGGGGAAAACATTCAGTACTTC; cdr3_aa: CTSSPHGAGENIQYF